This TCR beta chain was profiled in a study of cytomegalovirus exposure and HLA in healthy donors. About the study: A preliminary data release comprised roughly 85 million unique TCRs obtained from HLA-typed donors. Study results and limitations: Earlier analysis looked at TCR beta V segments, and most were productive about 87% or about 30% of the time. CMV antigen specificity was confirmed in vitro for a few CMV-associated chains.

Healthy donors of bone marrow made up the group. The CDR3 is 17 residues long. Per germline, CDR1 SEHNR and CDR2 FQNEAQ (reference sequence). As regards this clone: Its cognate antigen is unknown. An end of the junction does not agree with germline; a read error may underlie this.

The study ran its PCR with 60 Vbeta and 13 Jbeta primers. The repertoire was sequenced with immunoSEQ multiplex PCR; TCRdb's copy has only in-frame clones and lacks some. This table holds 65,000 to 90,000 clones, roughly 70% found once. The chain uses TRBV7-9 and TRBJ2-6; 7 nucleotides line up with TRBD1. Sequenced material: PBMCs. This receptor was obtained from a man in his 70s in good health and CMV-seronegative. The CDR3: CSSSLTGVSSGANVLTF. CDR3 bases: TGTTCCAGCAGCCTCACAGGGGTCAGCTCTGGGGCCAACGTCCTGACTTTC.